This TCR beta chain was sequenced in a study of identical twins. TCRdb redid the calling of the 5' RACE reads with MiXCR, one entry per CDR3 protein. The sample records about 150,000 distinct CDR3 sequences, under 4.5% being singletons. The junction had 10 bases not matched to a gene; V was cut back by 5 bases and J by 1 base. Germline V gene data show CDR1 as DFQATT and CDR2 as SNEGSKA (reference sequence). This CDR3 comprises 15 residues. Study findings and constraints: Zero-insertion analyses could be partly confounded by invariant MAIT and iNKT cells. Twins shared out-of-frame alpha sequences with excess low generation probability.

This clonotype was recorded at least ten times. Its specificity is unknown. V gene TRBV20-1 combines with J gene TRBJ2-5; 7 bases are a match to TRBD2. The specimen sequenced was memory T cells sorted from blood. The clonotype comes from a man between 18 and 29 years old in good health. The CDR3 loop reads CSAGSTSASQETQYF. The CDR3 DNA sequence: TGCAGTGCTGGGTCAACTAGCGCGAGCCAAGAGACCCAGTACTTC.